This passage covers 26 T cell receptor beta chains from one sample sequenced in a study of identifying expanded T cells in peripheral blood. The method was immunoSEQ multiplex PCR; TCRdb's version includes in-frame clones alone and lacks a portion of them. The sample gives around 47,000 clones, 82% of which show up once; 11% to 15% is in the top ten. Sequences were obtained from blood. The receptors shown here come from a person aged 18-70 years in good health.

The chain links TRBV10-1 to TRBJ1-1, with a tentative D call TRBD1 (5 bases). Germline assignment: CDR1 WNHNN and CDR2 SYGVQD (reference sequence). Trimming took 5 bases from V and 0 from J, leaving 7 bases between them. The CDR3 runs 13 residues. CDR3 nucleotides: TGCGCCAGCAGTAGGGACCTGAACACTGAAGCTTTCTTT. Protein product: CASSRDLNTEAFF.

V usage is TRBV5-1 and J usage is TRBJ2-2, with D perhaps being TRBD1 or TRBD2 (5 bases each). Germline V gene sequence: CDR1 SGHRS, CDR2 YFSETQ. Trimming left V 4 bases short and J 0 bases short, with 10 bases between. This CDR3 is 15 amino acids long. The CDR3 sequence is CASSGGNPNTGELFF. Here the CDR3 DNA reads TGCGCCAGCAGCGGGGGAAATCCGAACACCGGGGAGCTGTTTTTT.

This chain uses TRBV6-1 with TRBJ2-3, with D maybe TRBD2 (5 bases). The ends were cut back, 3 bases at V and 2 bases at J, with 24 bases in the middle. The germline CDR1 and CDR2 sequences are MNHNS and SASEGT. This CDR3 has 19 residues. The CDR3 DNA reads TGTGCCAGCAGTGAGCAAGCTTCTAGCAAGGGTTTAGACACAGATACGCAGTATTTT. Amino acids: CASSEQASSKGLDTDTQYF.

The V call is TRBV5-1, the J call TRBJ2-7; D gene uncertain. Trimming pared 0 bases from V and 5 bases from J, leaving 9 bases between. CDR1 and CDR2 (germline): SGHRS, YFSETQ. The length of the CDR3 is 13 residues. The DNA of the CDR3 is TGCGCCAGCAGCTTGGCAATTAGAAACGAGCAGTACTTC. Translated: CASSLAIRNEQYF.

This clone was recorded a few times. The chain's CDR3 is CASRRGLAERGGGELFF. The CDR3 nucleotides read TGTGCCAGCAGACGCGGACTAGCGGAGCGAGGGGGCGGGGAGCTGTTTTTT. This chain joins TRBV5-6 and TRBJ2-2; 10 nucleotides line up with TRBD2. The germline CDR1 and CDR2 sequences are SGHDT and YYEEEE. With V trimmed by 5 bases and J by 7 bases, 14 bases remained unmatched. The CDR3 extends over 17 amino acids.

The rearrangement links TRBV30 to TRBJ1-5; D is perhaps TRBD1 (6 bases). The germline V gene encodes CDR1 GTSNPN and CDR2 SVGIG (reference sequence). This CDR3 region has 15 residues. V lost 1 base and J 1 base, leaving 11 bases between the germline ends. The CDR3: CAWSGAGASNQPQHF. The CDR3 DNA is TGTGCCTGGAGTGGCGCGGGGGCGAGCAATCAGCCCCAGCATTTT.

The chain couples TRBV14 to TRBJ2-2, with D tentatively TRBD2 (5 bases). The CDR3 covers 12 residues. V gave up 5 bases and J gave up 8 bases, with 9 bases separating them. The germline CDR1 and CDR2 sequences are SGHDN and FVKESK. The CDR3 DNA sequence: TGTGCCAGCAGCTACCGGAGGGGGGAGCTGTTTTTT. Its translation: CASSYRRGELFF.

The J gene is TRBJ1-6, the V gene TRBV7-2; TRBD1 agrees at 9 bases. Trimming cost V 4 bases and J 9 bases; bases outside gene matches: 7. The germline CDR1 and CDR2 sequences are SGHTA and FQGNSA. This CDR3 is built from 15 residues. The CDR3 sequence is CASSSNRGRGSPLHF. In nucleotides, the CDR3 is TGTGCCAGCAGCTCGAACAGGGGGCGAGGTTCACCCCTCCACTTT.

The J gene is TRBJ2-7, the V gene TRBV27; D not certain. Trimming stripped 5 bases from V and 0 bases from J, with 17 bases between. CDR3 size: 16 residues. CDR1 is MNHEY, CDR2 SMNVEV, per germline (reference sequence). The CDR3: CASSMRWGFDSYEQYF. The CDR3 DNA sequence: TGTGCCAGCAGTATGCGGTGGGGTTTCGACTCCTACGAGCAGTACTTC.

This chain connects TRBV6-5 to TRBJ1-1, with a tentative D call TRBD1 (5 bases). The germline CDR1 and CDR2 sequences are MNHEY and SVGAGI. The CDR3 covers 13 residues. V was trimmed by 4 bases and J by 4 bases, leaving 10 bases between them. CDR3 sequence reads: CASSFRDGTEAFF. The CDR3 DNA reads TGTGCCAGCAGTTTCCGGGACGGCACTGAAGCTTTCTTT.

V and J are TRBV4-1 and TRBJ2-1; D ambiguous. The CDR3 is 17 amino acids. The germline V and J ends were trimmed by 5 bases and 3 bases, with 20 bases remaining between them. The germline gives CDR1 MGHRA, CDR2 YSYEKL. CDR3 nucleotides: TGCGCCAGCAGCTCCCAGGTTAGTAGCAACTTCTACAATGAGCAGTTCTTC. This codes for CASSSQVSSNFYNEQFF.

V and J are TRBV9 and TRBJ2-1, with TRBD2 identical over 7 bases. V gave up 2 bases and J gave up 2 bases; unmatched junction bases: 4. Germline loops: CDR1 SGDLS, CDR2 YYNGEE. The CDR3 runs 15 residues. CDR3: CASSVSGFTYNEQFF. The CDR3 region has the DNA TGTGCCAGCAGCGTTAGCGGGTTCACCTACAATGAGCAGTTCTTC.

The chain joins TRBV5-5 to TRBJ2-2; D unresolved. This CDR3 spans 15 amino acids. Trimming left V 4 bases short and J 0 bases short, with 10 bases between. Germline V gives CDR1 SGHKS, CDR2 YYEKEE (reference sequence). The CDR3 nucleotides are TGTGCCAGCAGCCCTACGGATCCGAACACCGGGGAGCTGTTTTTT. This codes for CASSPTDPNTGELFF.

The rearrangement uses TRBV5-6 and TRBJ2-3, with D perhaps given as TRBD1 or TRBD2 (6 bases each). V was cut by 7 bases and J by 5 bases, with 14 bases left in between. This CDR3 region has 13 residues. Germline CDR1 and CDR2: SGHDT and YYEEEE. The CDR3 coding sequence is TGTGCCAGCTTGGGGGGCCCAGGAGATACGCAGTATTTT. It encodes CASLGGPGDTQYF.

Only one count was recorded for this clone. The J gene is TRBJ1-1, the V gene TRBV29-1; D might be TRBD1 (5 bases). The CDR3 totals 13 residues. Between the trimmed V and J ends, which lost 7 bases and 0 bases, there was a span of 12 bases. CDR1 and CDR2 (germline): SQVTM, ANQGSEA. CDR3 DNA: TGCAGCGCAGAAACAGGTATGAACACTGAAGCTTTCTTT. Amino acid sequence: CSAETGMNTEAFF.

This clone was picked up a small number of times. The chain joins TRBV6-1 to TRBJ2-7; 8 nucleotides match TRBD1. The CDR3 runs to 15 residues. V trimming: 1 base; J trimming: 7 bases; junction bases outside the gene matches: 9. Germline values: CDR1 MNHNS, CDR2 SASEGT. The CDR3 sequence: CASSEEGRGPGEQYV. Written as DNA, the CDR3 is TGTGCCAGCAGTGAAGAGGGCAGGGGGCCTGGTGAGCAGTACGTC.

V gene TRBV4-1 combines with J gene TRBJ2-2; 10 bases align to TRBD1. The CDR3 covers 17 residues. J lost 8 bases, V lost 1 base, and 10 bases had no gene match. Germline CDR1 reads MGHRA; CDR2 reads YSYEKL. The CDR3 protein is CASSQGARQGAKGELFF. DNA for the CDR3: TGCGCCAGCAGCCAAGGAGCCCGACAGGGGGCTAAGGGGGAGCTGTTTTTT.

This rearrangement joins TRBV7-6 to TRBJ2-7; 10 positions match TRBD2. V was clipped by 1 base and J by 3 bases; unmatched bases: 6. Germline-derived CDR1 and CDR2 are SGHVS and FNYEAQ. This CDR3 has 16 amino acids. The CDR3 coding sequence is TGTGCCAGCAGCTTAGGACCAGCGGGAGGGATCTACGAGCAGTACTTC. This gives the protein CASSLGPAGGIYEQYF.

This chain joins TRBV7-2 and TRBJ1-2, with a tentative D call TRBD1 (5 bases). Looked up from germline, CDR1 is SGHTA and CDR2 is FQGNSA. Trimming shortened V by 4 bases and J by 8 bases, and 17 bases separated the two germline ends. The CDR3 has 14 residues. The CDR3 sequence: CASSSGFGSRGYTF. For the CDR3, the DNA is TGTGCCAGCAGCTCAGGGTTCGGGTCGAGGGGCTACACCTTC.

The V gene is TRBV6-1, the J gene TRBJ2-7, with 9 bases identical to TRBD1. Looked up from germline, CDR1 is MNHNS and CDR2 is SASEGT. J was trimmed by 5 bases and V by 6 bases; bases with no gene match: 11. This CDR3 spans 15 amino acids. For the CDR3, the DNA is TGTGCCAGCAGAGATACGGGACAGGGATCGGACGAGCAGTACTTC. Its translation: CASRDTGQGSDEQYF.

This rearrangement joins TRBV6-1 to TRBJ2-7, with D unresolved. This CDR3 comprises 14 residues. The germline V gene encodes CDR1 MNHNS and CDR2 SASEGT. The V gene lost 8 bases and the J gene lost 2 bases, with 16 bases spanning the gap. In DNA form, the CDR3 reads TGTGCCAGCGGGCCTGGGCTCCGGACCTACGAGCAGTACTTC. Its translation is CASGPGLRTYEQYF.

The CDR3 coding sequence is TGTGCCAGCAGCGTAGGAGGGGGGATGAACTACGAGCAGTACTTC. This sequence encodes CASSVGGGMNYEQYF. The chain employs TRBV9 and TRBJ2-7; D possibly uses TRBD1 or TRBD2 (6 bases each). The CDR3 contains 15 residues. From germline, CDR1 is SGDLS and CDR2 YYNGEE. V dropped 0 bases and J dropped 3 bases, with 13 bases sitting between them.

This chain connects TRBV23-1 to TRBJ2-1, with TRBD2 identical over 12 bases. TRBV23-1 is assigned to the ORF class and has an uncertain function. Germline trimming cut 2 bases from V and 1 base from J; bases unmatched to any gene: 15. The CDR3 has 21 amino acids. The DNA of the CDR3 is TGCGCCAGCAGTCAACCCTTTACGCCTAGCGGGAGGGAATCGTCCTACAATGAGCAGTTCTTC. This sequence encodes CASSQPFTPSGRESSYNEQFF.

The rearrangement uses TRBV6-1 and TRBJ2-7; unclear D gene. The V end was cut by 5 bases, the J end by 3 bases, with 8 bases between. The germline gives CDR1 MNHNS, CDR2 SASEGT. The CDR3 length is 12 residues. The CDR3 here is CASSWAYYEQYV. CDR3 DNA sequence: TGTGCCAGCAGTTGGGCTTACTACGAGCAGTACGTC.

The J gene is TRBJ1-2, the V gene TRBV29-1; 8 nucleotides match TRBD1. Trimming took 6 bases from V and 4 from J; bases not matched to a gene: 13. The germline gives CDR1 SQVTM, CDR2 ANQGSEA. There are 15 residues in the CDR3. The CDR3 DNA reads TGCAGCGTAGTAAAACCGGGACAGGCGATCTATGGCTACACCTTC. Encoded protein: CSVVKPGQAIYGYTF.

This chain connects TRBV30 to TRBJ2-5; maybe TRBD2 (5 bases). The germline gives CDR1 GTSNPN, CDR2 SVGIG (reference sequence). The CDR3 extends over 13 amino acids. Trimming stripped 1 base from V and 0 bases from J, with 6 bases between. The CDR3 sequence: CAWSGGDQETQYF. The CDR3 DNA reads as TGTGCCTGGAGTGGGGGAGACCAAGAGACCCAGTACTTC.